This T cell receptor beta chain derives from a study of blood T cell repertoires in COVID-19. Some clones are missing from TCRdb's copy, which holds only in-frame ones; the method was immunoSEQ multiplex PCR. The sample yields about 370,000 clones, 85% to 90% seen once. Recovery among Cohort 3 donors was established by two negative PCRs, clearance, or symptom resolution. The CDR3 has 15 residues. Losses at the gene ends were 5 bases for V and 2 bases for J; bases not matched to a gene: 7. In germline, CDR1 is SGHRS, CDR2 YFSETQ. The J gene is TRBJ1-3, the V gene TRBV5-1; 7 nucleotides match TRBD1. This TCR came from a man aged 18-30 years who had recovered from COVID-19. Sequencing was done on a sample of PBMCs or T cells enriched from blood (not recorded which). The CDR3: CASRNGQAAGNTIYF. Written as DNA, the CDR3 is TGCGCCAGCAGAAACGGACAGGCCGCTGGAAACACCATATATTTT.